This T cell receptor (beta chain) appears in the sequencing data of a study of blood T cells in healthy people across ages. A second PCR of about 7 to 11 cycles used a sample-barcoded 5' primer and a J-beta primer mix. TCRdb called the 5' RACE reads again in MiXCR, with one record for every CDR3 protein. Of approximately 600,000 distinct CDR3 sequences in the sample, around 54% were seen once. This clonotype appeared a few times. V dropped 6 bases and J dropped 0 bases, with 15 bases sitting between them. Germline V gene sequence: CDR1 DFQATT, CDR2 SNEGSKA (reference sequence). CDR3 size: 15 residues.

The specimen sequenced was blood. This receptor was identified in a man in his sixties in good health. V usage is TRBV20-1 and J usage is TRBJ1-5; D gene ambiguous. The DNA for the CDR3 is TGCAGTGCCAAGGAAGGCTTTTATAGCAATCAGCCCCAGCATTTT. Translating it yields CSAKEGFYSNQPQHF.